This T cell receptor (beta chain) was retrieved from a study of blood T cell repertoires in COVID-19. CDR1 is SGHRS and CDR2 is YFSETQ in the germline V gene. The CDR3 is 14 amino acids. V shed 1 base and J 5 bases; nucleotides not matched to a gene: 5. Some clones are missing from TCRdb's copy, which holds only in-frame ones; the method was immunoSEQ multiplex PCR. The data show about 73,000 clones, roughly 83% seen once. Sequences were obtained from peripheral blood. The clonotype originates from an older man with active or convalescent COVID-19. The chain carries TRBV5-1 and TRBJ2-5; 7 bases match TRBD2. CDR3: CASSLWGGSETQYF. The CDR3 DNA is TGCGCCAGCAGCTTGTGGGGCGGGAGTGAGACCCAGTACTTC.